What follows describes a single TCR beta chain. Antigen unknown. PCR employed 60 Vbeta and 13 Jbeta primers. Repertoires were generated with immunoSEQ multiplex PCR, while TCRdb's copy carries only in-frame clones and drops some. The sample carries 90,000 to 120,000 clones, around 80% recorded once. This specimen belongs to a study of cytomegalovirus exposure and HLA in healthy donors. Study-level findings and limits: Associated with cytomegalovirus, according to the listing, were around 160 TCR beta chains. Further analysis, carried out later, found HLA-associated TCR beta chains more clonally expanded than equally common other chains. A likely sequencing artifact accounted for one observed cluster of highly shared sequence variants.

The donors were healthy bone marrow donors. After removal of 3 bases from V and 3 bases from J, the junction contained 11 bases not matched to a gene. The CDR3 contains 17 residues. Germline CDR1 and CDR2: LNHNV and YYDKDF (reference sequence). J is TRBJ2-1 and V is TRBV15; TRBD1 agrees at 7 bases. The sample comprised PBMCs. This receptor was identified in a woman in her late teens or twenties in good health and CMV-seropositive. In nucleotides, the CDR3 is TGTGCCACCAGCAGTGGGGACACAGGGGTTGACTACAATGAGCAGTTCTTC. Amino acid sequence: CATSSGDTGVDYNEQFF. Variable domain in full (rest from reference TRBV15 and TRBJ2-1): DAMVIQNPRYQVTQFGKPVTLSCSQTLNHNVMYWYQQKSSQAPKLLFHYYDKDFNNEADTPDNFQSRRPNTSFCFLDIRSPGLGDTAMYLCATSSGDTGVDYNEQFFGPGTRLTVL.